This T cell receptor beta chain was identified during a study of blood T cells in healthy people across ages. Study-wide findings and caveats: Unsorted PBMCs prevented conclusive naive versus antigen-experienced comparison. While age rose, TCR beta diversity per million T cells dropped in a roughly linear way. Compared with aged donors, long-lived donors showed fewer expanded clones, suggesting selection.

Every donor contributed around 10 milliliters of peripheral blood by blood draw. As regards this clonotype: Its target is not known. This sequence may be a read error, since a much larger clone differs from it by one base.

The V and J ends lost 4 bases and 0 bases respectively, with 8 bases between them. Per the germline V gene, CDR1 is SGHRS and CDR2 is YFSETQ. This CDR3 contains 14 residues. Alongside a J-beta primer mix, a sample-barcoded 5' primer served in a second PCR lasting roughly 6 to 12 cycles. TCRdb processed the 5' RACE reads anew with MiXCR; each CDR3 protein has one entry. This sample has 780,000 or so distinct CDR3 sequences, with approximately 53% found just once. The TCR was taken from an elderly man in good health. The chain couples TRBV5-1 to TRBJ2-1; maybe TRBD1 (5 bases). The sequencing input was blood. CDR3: CASSVTASYNEQFF. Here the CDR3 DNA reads TGCGCCAGCAGCGTGACAGCCTCCTACAATGAGCAGTTCTTC. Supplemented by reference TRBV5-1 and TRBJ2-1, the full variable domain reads KAGVTQTPRYLIKTRGQQVTLSCSPISGHRSVSWYQQTPGQGLQFLFEYFSETQRNKGNFPGRFSGRQFSNSRSEMNVSTLELGDSALYLCASSVTASYNEQFFGPGTRLTVL.